The entry below gives a single T cell receptor (beta chain) sequence along with its context. The antigen is unknown. The data stem from a study of CD8+ T cells in alopecia areata. Overall study context: Patients in the study were on tofacitinib for 6 to 18 months, then off it for 6 months. Study outcomes and limitations: Sharing of TCR sequences between patients (possibly for HLA-related reasons) was less clear than in mice. Treatment with tofacitinib significantly lowered scalp clonality and reduced expanded CD8+ clones among the top 100.

Trimming cost V 3 bases and J 3 bases; bases outside gene matches: 8. This CDR3 spans 16 amino acids. CDR1 MNHEY and CDR2 SMNVEV come from the germline V gene (reference sequence). TCR sequencing used cDNA made by reverse transcription of extracted RNA. The repertoire was sequenced with immunoSEQ multiplex PCR; TCRdb's copy has only in-frame clones and lacks some. The table shows about 180,000 clones, with 45% to 60% occurring only once. Stated treatment: oral pan-JAK inhibitor, 5-10 mg twice daily. The chain employs TRBV27 and TRBJ2-7, with TRBD1 matching 10 bases. The origin of this receptor is a human donor with alopecia areata. Sequenced material: CD8+ T cells sorted from blood, taken around week 54, from a patient treated with tofacitinib. The CDR3 sequence: CASSFSPGTGVYEQYF. The CDR3 DNA reads TGTGCCAGCAGTTTTTCTCCCGGGACAGGGGTCTACGAGCAGTACTTC.